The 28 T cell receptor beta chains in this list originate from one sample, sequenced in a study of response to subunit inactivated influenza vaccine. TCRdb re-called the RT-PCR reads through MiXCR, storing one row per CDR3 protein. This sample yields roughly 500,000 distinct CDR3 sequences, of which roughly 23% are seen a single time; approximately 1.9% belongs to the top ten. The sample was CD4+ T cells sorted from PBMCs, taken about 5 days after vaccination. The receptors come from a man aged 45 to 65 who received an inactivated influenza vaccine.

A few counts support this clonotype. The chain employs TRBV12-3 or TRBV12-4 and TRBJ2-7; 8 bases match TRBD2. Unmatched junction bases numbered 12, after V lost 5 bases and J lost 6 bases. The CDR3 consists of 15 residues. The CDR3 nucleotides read TGTGCCAGCAGTCCCGGCGGGACTAGTTGGCTCGAGCAGTACTTC. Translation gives CASSPGGTSWLEQYF.

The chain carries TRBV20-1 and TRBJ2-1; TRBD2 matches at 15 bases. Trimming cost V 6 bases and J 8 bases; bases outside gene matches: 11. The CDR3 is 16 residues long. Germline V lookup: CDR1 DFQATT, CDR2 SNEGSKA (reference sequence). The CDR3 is CSANGLAGGPGHEQFF. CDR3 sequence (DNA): TGCAGTGCCAATGGACTAGCGGGAGGGCCTGGACATGAGCAGTTCTTC.

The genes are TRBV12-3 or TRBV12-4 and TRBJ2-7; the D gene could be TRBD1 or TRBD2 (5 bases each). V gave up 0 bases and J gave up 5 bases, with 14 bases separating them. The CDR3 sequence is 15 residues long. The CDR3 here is CASSLAGEMFNEQYF. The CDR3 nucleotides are TGTGCCAGCAGTTTAGCGGGGGAGATGTTTAACGAGCAGTACTTC.

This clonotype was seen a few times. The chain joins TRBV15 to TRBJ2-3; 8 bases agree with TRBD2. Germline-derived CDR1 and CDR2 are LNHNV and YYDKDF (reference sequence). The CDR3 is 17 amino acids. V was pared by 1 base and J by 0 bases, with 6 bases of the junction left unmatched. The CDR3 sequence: CATSRVGLAGSTDTQYF. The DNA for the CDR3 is TGTGCCACCAGCAGAGTTGGGCTAGCGGGCAGCACAGATACGCAGTATTTT.

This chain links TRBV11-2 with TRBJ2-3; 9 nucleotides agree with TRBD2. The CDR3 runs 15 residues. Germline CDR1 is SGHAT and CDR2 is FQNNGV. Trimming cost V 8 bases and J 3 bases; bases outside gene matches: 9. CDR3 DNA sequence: TGTGCCAGCGCCGCGAGCGGGGGGAGGACAGATACGCAGTATTTT. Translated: CASAASGGRTDTQYF.

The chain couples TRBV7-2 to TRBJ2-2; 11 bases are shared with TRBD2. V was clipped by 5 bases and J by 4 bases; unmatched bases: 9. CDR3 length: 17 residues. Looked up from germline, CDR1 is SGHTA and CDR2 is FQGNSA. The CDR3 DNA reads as TGTGCCAGCAGCCCCGACTTTACTAGCGGGGGCACCGGGGAGCTGTTTTTT. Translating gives CASSPDFTSGGTGELFF.

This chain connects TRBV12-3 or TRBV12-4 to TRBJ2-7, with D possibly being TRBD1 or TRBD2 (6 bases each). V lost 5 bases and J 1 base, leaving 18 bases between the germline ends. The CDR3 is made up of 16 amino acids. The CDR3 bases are TGTGCCAGCAGTCCGGGGGCTAGACGAGGGTCCTACGAGCAGTACTTC. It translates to CASSPGARRGSYEQYF.

CDR3: CSAVGWGRIRNEQFF. DNA of the CDR3: TGCAGTGCGGTTGGGTGGGGGCGTATTCGCAATGAGCAGTTCTTC. The chain links TRBV20-1 to TRBJ2-1; D is possibly TRBD1 (6 bases). There are 15 residues in the CDR3. V lost 6 bases to trimming and J lost 6 bases, with 21 bases between them. CDR1 is DFQATT, CDR2 SNEGSKA, per germline (reference sequence).

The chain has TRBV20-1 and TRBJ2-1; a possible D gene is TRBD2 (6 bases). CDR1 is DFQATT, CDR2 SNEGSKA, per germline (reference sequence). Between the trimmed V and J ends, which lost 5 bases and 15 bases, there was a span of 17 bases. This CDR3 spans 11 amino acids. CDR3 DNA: TGCAGTGCTTGGCAGGTGGGGGGATCGTTCTTC. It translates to CSAWQVGGSFF.

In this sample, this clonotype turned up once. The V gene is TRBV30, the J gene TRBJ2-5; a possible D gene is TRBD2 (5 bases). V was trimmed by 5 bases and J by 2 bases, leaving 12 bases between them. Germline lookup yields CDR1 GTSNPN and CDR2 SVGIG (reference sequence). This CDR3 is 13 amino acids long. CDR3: CAWGRGKQETQYF. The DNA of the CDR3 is TGTGCCTGGGGCCGGGGTAAACAAGAGACCCAGTACTTC.

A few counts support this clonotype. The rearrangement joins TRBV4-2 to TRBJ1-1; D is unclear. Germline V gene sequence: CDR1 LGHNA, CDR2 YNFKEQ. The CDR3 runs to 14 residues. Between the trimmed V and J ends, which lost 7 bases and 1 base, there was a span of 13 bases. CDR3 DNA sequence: TGTGCCAGCATTTCCGGCGCTTCGAACACTGAAGCTTTCTTT. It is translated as CASISGASNTEAFF.

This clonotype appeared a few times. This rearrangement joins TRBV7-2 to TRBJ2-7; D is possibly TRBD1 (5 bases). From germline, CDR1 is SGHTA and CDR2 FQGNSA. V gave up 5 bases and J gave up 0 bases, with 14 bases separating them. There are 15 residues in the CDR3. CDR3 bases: TGTGCCAGCAGCCAGTCTAGGGGTCCCTCCTACGAGCAGTACTTC. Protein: CASSQSRGPSYEQYF.

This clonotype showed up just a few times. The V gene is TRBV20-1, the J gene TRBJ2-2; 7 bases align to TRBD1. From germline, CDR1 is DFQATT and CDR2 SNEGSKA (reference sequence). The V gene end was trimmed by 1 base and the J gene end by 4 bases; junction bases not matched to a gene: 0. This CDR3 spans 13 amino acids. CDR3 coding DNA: TGCAGTGCTAGAGCAGGGGGCACCGGGGAGCTGTTTTTT. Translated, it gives CSARAGGTGELFF.

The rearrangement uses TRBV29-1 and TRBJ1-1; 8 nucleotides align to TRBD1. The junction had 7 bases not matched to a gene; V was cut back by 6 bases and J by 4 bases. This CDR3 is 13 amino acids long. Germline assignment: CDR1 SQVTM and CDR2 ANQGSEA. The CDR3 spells CSVAGQGLTEAFF. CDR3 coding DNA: TGCAGCGTCGCCGGACAGGGACTCACTGAAGCTTTCTTT. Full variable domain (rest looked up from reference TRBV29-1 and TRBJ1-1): SAVISQKPSRDICQRGTSLTIQCQVDSQVTMMFWYRQQPGQSLTLIATANQGSEATYESGFVIDKFPISRPNLTFSTLTVSNMSPEDSSIYLCSVAGQGLTEAFFGQGTRLTVV.

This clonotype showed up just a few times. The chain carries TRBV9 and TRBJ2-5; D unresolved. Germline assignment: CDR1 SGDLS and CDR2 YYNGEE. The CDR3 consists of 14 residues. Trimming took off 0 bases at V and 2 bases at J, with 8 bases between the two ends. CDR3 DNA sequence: TGTGCCAGCAGCGTAGGTAACTCACAAGAGACCCAGTACTTC. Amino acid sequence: CASSVGNSQETQYF.

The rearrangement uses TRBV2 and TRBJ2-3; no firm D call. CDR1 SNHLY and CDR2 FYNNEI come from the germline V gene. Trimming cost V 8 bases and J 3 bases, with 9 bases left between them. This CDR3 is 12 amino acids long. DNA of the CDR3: TGTGCCAGCCGGACGGTGACAGATACGCAGTATTTT. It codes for CASRTVTDTQYF. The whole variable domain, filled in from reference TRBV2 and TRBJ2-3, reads EPEVTQTPSHQVTQMGQEVILRCVPISNHLYFYWYRQILGQKVEFLVSFYNNEISEKSEIFDDQFSVERPDGSNFTLKIRSTKLEDSAMYFCASRTVTDTQYFGPGTRLTVL.

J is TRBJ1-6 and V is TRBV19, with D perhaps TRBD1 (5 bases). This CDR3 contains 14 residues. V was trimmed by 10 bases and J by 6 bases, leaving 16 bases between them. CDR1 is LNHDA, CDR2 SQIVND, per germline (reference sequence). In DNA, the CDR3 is TGTGCCACCCGGGACCGTGGAATTAATTCACCCCTCCACTTT. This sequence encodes CATRDRGINSPLHF.

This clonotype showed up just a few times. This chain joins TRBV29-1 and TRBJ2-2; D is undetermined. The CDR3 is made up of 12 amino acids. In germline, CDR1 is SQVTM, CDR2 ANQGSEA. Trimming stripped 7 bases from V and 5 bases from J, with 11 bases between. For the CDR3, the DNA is TGCAGCGCTTACAAGGGAACCGGGGAGCTGTTTTTT. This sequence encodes CSAYKGTGELFF.

The CDR3 loop is CSARSGLSYQTDTQYF. CDR3 sequence (DNA): TGCAGTGCTAGATCCGGACTGAGCTATCAGACAGATACGCAGTATTTT. The gene calls are TRBV20-1 and TRBJ2-3, with D possibly TRBD2 on 5 matching bases. The length of the CDR3 is 16 residues. Trimming took 2 bases from V and 3 from J, leaving 18 bases between them. Germline-derived CDR1 and CDR2 are DFQATT and SNEGSKA (reference sequence).

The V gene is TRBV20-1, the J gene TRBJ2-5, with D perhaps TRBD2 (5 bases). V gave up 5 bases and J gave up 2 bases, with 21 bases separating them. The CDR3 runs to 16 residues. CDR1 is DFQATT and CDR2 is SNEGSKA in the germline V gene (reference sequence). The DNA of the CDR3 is TGCAGTGCTCTCCCGGAAAGCGGAAAACCTCAAGAGACCCAGTACTTC. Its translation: CSALPESGKPQETQYF.

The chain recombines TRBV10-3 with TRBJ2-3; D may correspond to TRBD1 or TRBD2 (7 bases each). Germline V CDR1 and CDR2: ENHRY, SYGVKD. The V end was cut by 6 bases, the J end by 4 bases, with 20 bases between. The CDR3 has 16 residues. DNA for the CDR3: TGTGCCATCAGACCGGGGAGGGGGCGAACCGCAGATACGCAGTATTTT. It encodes CAIRPGRGRTADTQYF.

CDR3 nucleotide sequence: TGTGCCAGCAGCCCTGGGACTAATCCCTCCTACGAGCAGTACTTC. The encoded protein is CASSPGTNPSYEQYF. This chain connects TRBV27 to TRBJ2-7; 7 bases line up with TRBD2. Germline lookup yields CDR1 MNHEY and CDR2 SMNVEV (reference sequence). This CDR3 region has 15 residues. Trimming at V came to 6 bases and at J to 0 bases, leaving 8 bases not matched to a gene.

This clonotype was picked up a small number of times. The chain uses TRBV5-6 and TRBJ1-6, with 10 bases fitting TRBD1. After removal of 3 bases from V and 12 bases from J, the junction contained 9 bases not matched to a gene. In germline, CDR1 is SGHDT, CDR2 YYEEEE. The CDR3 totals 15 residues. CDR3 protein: CASSSRTGGMKPLHF. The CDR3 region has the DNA TGTGCCAGCAGCTCGCGGACAGGGGGAATGAAACCCCTCCACTTT.

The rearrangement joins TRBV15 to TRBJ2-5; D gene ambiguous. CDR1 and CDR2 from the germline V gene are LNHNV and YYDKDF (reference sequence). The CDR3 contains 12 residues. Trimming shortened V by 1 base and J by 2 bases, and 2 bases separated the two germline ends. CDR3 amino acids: CATSRVQETQYF. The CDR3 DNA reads TGTGCCACCAGCAGAGTGCAAGAGACCCAGTACTTC.

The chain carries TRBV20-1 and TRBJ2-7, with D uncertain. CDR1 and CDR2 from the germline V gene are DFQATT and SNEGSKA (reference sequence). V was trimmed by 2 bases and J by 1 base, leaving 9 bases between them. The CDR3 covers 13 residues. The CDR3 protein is CSARPRESYEQYF. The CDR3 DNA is TGCAGTGCTAGACCACGAGAATCCTACGAGCAGTACTTC.

The CDR3 sequence: CASSPPPGVYGYTF. In nucleotides, the CDR3 is TGTGCCAGCAGCCCCCCGCCGGGGGTCTATGGCTACACCTTC. This rearrangement joins TRBV12-3 or TRBV12-4 to TRBJ1-2, with D possibly matching TRBD1 (5 bases). Trimming removed 6 bases at V and 4 bases at J, with 15 bases between. There are 14 residues in the CDR3.

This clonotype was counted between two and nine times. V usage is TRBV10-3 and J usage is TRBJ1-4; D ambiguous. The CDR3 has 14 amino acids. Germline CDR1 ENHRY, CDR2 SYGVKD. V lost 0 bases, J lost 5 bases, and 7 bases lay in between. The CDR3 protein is CAISESVGNEKLFF. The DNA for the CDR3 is TGTGCCATCAGTGAGTCAGTCGGAAATGAAAAACTGTTTTTT.

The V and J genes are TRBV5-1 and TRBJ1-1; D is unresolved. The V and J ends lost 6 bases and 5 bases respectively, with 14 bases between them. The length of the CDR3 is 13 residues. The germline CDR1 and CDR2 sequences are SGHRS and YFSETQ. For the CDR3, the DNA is TGCGCCAGCACTTCGGCCCGGGGAACTGAAGCTTTCTTT. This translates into CASTSARGTEAFF.